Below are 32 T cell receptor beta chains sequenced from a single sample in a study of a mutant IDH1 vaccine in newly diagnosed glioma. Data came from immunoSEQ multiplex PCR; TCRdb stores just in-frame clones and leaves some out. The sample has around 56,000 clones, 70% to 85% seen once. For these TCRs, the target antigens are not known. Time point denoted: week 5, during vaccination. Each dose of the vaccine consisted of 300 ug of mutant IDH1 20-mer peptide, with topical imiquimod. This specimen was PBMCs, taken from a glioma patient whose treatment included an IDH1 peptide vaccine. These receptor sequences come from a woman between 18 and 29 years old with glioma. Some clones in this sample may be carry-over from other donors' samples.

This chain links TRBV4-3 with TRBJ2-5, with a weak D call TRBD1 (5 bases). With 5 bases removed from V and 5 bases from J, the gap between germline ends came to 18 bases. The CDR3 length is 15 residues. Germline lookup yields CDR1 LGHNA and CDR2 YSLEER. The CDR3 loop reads CASSYTDGAGETQYF. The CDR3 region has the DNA TGCGCCAGCAGCTACACCGATGGGGCTGGGGAGACCCAGTACTTC.

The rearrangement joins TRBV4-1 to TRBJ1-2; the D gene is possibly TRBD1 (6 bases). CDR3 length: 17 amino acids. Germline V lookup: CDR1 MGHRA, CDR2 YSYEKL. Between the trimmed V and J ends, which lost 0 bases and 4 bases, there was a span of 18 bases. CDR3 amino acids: CASSQDGGTRGGYGYTF. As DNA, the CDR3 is TGCGCCAGCAGCCAAGATGGGGGGACCCGAGGGGGCTATGGCTACACCTTC.

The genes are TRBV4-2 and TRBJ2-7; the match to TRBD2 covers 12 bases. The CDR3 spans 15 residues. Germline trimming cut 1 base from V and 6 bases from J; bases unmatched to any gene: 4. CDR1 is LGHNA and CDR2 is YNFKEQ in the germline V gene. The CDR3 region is CASSQASGGAREQYF. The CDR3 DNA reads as TGTGCCAGCAGCCAAGCTAGCGGGGGGGCCCGCGAGCAGTACTTC.

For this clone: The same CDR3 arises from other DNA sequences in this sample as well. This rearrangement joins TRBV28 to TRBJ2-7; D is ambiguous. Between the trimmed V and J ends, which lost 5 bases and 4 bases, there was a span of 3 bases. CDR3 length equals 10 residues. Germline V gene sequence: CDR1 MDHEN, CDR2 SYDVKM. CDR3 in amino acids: CASSTYEQYF. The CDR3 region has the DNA TGTGCCAGCAGTACTTACGAGCAGTACTTC.

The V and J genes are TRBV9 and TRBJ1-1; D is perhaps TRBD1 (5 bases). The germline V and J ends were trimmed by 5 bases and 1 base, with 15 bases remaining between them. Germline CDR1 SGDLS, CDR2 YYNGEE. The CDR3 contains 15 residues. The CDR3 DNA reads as TGTGCCAGCAGGCAGGGTAACGGCGGGAACACTGAAGCTTTCTTT. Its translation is CASRQGNGGNTEAFF.

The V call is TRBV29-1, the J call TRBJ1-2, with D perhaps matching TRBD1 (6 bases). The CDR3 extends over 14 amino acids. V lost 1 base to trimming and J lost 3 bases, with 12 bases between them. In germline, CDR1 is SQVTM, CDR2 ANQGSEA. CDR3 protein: CSVEGGRGDYGYTF. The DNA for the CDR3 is TGCAGCGTTGAAGGCGGAAGGGGGGACTATGGCTACACCTTC. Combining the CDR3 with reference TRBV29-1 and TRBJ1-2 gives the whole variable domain SAVISQKPSRDICQRGTSLTIQCQVDSQVTMMFWYRQQPGQSLTLIATANQGSEATYESGFVIDKFPISRPNLTFSTLTVSNMSPEDSSIYLCSVEGGRGDYGYTFGSGTRLTVV.

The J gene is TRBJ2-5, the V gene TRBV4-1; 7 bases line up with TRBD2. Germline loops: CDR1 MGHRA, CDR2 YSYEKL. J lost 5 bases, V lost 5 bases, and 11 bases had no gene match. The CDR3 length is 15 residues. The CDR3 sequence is CASSFEGGGKETQYF. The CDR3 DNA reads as TGCGCCAGCAGCTTCGAGGGCGGGGGTAAGGAGACCCAGTACTTC.

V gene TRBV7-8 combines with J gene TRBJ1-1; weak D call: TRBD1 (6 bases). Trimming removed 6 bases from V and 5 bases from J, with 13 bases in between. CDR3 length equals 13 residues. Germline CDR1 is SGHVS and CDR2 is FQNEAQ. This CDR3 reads CASRARGVTEAFF. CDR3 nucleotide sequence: TGTGCCAGCAGGGCAAGGGGGGTGACTGAAGCTTTCTTT.

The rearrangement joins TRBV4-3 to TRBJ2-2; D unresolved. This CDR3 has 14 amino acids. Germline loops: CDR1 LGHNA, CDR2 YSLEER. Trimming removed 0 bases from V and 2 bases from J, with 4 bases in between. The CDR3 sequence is CASSQDINTGELFF. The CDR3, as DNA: TGCGCCAGCAGCCAAGATATTAACACCGGGGAGCTGTTTTTT.

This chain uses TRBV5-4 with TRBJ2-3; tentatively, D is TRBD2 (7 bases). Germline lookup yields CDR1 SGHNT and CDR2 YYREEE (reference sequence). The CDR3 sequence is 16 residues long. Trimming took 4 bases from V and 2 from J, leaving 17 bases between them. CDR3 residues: CASSGGRGGDTDTQYF. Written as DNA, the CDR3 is TGTGCCAGCAGCGGCGGTAGGGGGGGAGACACAGATACGCAGTATTTT.

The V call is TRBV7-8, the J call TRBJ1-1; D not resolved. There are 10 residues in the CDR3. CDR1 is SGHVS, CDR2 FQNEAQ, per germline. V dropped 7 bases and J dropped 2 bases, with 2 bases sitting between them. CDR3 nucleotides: TGTGCCAGCACCAACACTGAAGCTTTCTTT. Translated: CASTNTEAFF.

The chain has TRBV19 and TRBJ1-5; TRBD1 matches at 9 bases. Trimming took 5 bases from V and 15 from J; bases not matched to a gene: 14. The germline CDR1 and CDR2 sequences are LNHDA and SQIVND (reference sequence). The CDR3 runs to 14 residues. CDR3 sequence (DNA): TGTGCCAGTAGTGGGACCGGGACAGGGTGGCTACCGCATTTT. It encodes CASSGTGTGWLPHF. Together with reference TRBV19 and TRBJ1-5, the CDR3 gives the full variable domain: DGGITQSPKYLFRKEGQNVTLSCEQNLNHDAMYWYRQDPGQGLRLIYYSQIVNDFQKGDIAEGYSVSREKKESFPLTVTSAQKNPTAFYLCASSGTGTGWLPHFGDGTRLSIL.

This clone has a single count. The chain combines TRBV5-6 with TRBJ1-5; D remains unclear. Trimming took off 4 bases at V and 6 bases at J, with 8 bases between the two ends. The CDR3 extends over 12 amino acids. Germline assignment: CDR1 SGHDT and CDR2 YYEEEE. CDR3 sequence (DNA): TGTGCCAGCAGCAGCTGGGGTCAGCCCCAGCATTTT. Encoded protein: CASSSWGQPQHF.

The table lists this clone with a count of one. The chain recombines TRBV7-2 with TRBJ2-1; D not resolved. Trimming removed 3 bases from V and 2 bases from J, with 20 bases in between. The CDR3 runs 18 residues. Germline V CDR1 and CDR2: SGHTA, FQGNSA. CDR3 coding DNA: TGTGCCAGCAGCTTTATTTCGCCCATTACCAACCCCTACAATGAGCAGTTCTTC. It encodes CASSFISPITNPYNEQFF.

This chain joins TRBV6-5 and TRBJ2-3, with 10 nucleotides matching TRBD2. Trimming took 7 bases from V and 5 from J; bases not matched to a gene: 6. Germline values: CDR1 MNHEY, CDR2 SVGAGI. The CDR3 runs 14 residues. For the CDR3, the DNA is TGTGCCAGCACGGAGCGGGGGGGCAGAGATACGCAGTATTTT. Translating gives CASTERGGRDTQYF.

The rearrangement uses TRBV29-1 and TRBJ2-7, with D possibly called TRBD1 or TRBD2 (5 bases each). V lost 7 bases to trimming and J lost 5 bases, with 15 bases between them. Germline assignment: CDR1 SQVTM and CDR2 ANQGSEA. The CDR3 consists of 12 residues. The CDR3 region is CSGIGWDHEQYF. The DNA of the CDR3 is TGCAGCGGGATCGGCTGGGACCACGAGCAGTACTTC.

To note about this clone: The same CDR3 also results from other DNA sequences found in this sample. CDR3 sequence: CASSQGGQGYSNQPQHF. The CDR3 bases are TGCGCCAGCAGCCAGGGGGGACAGGGGTATAGCAATCAGCCCCAGCATTTT. The V and J genes are TRBV4-1 and TRBJ1-5; the match to TRBD1 covers 10 bases. Trimming took 3 bases from V and 0 from J; bases not matched to a gene: 5. The CDR3 has 17 residues. The germline CDR1 and CDR2 sequences are MGHRA and YSYEKL.

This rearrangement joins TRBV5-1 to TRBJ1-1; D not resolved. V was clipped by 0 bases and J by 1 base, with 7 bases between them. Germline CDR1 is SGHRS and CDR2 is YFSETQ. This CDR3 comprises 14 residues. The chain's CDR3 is CASSLANRNTEAFF. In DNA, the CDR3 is TGCGCCAGCAGCTTGGCTAACAGGAACACTGAAGCTTTCTTT.

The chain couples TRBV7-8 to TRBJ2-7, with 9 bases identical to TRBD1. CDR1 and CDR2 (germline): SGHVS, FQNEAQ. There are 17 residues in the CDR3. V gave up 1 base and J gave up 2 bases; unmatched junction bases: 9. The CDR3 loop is CASSLVTGGTSAYEQYF. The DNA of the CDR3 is TGTGCCAGCAGCTTAGTGACAGGGGGGACGAGCGCCTACGAGCAGTACTTC. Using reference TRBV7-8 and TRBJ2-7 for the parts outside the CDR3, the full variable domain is GAGVSQSPRYKVAKRGQDVALRCDPISGHVSLFWYQQALGQGPEFLTYFQNEAQLDKSGLPSDRFFAERPEGSVSTLKIQRTQQEDSAVYLCASSLVTGGTSAYEQYFGPGTRLTVT.

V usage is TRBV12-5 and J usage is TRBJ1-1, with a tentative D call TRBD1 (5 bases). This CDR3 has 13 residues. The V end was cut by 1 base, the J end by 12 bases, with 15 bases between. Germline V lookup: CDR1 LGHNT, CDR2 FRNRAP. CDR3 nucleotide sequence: TGTGCTAGTGGTTTGGCAGCGGGCAGGGAGTCTTTCTTT. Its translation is CASGLAAGRESFF.

The CDR3 bases are TGTGCCAGCAGAGCACAGGGGGTTAACACCGGGGAGCTGTTTTTT. It is translated as CASRAQGVNTGELFF. J is TRBJ2-2 and V is TRBV2; 8 bases align to TRBD1. The CDR3 extends over 15 amino acids. Germline lookup yields CDR1 SNHLY and CDR2 FYNNEI. V trimming: 6 bases; J trimming: 2 bases; junction bases outside the gene matches: 5.

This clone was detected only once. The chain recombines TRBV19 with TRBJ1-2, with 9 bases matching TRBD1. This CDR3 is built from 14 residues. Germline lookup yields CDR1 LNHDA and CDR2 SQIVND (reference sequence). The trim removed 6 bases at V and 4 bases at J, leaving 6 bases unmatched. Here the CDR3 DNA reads TGTGCCAGTAGCCCGGACAGGGGACGCTATGGCTACACCTTC. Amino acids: CASSPDRGRYGYTF.

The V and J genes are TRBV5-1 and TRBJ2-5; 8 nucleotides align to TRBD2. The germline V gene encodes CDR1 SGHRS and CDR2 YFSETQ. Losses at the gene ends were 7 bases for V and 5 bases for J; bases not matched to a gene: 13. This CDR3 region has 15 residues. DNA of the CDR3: TGCGCCAGCGCCCGGGACGGGAGGGCCTACGAGACCCAGTACTTC. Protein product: CASARDGRAYETQYF.

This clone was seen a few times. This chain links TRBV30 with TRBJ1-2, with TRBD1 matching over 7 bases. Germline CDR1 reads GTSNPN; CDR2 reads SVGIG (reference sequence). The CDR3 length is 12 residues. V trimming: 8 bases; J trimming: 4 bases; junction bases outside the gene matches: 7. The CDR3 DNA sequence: TGTGCCCGGGACAGACGAACCTATGGCTACACCTTC. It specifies CARDRRTYGYTF.

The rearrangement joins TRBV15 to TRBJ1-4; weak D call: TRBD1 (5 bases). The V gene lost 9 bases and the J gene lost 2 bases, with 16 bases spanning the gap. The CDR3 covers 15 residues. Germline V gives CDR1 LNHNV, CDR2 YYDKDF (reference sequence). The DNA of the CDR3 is TGTGCCACAAGCCCAGGGACGGGCACTAATGAAAAACTGTTTTTT. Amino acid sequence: CATSPGTGTNEKLFF.

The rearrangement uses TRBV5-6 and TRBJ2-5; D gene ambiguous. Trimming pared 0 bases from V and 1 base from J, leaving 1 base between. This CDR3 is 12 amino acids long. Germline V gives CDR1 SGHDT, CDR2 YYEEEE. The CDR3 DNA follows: TGTGCCAGCAGCTTGGCCCAAGAGACCCAGTACTTC. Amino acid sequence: CASSLAQETQYF.

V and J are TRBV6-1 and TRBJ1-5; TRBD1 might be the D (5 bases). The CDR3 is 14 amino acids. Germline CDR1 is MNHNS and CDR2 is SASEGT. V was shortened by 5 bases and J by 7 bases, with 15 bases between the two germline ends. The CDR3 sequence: CASSISGGGQPQHF. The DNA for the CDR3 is TGTGCCAGCAGTATATCCGGGGGAGGGCAGCCCCAGCATTTT.

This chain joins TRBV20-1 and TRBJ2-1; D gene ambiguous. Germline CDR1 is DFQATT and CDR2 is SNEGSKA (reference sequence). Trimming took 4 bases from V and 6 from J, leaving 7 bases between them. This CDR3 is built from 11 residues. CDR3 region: CSAIKSNEQFF. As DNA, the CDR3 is TGCAGTGCTATAAAGTCCAATGAGCAGTTCTTC.

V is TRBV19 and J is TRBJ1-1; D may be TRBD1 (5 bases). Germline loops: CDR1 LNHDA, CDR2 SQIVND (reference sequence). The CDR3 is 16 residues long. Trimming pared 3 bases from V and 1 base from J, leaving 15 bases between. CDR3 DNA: TGTGCCAGTAGTATCAGAGGTGGGGGGAAGAACACTGAAGCTTTCTTT. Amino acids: CASSIRGGGKNTEAFF.

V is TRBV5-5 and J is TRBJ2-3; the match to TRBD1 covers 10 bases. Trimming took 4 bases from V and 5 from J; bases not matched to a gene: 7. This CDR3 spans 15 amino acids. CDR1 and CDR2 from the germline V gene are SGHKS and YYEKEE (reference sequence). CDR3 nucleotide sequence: TGTGCCAGCAGCCGCCGGACAGGGGGGATAGATACGCAGTATTTT. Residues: CASSRRTGGIDTQYF.

This chain's CDR3 is CASSSGQALYEQYF. The CDR3 DNA follows: TGTGCCAGCAGTTCAGGACAGGCCCTCTACGAGCAGTACTTC. The rearrangement links TRBV27 to TRBJ2-7; 7 bases agree with TRBD1. V was pared by 4 bases and J by 3 bases, with 6 bases of the junction left unmatched. The CDR3 has 14 residues. CDR1 and CDR2 (germline): MNHEY, SMNVEV (reference sequence).

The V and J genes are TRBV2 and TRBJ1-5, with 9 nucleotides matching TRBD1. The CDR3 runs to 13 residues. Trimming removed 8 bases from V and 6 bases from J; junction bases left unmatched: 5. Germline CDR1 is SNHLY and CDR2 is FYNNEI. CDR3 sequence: CASYTGGTQPQHF. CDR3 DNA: TGTGCCAGCTACACAGGGGGCACTCAGCCCCAGCATTTT.